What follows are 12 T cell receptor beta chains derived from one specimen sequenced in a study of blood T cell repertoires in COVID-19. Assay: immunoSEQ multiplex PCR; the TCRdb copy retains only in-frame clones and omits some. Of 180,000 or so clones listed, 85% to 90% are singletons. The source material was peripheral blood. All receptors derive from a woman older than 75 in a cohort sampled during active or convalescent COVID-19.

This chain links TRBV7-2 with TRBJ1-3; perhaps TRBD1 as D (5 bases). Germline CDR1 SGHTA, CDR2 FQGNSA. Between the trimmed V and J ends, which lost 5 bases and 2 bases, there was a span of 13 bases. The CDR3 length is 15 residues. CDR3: CASSADRSTGNTIYF. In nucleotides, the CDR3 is TGTGCCAGCAGCGCCGACAGATCTACTGGAAACACCATATATTTT.

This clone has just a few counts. For the CDR3, the DNA is TGTGCCTGGATGAGACTAAATGAAAAACTGTTTTTT. Amino acid sequence: CAWMRLNEKLFF. This chain uses TRBV30 with TRBJ1-4; unclear D gene. V was cut by 4 bases and J by 5 bases, with 8 bases left in between. Per the germline V gene, CDR1 is GTSNPN and CDR2 is SVGIG (reference sequence). This CDR3 has 12 amino acids.

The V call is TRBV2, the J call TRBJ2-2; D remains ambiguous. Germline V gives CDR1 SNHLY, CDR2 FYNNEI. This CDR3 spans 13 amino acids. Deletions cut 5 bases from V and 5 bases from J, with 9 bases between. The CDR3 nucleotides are TGTGCCAGCAGTCCCAGATCGACCGGGGAGCTGTTTTTT. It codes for CASSPRSTGELFF.

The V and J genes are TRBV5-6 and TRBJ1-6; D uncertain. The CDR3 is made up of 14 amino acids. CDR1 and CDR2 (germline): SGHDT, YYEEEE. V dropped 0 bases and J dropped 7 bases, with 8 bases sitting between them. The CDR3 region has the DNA TGTGCCAGCAGCTTGGGGAGACGAAATTCACCCCTCCACTTT. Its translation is CASSLGRRNSPLHF.

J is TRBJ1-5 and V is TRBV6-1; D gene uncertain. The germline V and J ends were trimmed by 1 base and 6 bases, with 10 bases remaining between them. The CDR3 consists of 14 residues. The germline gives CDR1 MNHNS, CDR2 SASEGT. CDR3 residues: CASSEVPQRQPQHF. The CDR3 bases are TGTGCCAGCAGTGAAGTACCTCAGCGTCAGCCCCAGCATTTT.

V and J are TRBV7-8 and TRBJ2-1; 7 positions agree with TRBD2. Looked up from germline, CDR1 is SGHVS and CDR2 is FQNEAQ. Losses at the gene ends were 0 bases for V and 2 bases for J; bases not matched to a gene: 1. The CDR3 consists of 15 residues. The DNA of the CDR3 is TGTGCCAGCAGCTTAGCGGGAGGGACCTACAATGAGCAGTTCTTC. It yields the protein CASSLAGGTYNEQFF.

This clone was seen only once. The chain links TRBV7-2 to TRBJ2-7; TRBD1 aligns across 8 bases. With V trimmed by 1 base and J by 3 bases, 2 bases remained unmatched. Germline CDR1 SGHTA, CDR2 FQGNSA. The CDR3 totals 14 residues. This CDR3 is CASSLEQGVYEQYF. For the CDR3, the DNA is TGTGCCAGCAGCTTAGAACAGGGGGTCTACGAGCAGTACTTC.

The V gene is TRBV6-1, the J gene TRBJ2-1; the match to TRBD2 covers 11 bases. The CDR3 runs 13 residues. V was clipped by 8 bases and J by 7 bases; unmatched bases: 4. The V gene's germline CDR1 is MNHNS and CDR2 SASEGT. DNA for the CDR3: TGTGCCAGCGGGCTAGCGGGAGGAAATGAGCAGTTCTTC. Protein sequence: CASGLAGGNEQFF.

The CDR3 protein is CASSLGLAGAFGRDEQFF. The CDR3 nucleotides read TGTGCCAGCAGTTTAGGACTAGCGGGAGCTTTTGGGCGCGATGAGCAGTTCTTC. The rearrangement joins TRBV5-5 to TRBJ2-1; 13 nucleotides align to TRBD2. The CDR3 has 18 residues. Losses at the gene ends were 5 bases for V and 8 bases for J; bases not matched to a gene: 16. Germline V gene sequence: CDR1 SGHKS, CDR2 YYEKEE (reference sequence).

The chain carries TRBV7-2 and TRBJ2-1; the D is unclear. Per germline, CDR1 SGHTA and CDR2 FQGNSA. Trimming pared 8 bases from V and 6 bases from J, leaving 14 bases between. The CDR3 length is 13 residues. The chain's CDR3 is CASSPSSPNEQFF. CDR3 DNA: TGTGCCAGCTCGCCGAGCTCCCCCAATGAGCAGTTCTTC.

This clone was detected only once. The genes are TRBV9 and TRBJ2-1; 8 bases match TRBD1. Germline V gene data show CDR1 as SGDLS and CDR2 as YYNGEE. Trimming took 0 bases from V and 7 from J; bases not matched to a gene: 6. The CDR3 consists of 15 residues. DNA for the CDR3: TGTGCCAGCAGCGTAGGACAGGGGTCAATGAATGAGCAGTTCTTC. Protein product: CASSVGQGSMNEQFF.

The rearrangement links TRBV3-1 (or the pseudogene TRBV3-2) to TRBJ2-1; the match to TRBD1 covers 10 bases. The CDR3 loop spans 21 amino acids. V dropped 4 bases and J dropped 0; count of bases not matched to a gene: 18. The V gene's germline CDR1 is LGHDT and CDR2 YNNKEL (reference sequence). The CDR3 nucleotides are TGTGCCAGCAGCCGTATCGAGCGACAGGGGGCATCCCCGCCCTCCTACAATGAGCAGTTCTTC. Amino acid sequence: CASSRIERQGASPPSYNEQFF.